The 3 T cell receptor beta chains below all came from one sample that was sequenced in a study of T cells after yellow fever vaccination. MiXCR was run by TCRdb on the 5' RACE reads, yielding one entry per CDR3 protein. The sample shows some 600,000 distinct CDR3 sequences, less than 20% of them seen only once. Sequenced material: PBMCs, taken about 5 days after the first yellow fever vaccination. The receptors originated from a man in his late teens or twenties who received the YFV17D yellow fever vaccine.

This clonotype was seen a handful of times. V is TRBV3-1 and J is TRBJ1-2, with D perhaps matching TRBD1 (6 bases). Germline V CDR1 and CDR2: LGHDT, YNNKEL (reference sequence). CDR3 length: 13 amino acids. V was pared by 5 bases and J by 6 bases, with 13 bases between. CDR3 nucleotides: TGTGCCAGCAGCGAGAGACAGGCTAATGGCTACACCTTC. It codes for CASSERQANGYTF.

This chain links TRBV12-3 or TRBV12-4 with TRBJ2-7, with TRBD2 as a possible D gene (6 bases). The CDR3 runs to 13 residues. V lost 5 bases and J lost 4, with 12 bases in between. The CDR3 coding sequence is TGTGCCAGCAGTAGGGATGCGGGGTACGAGCAGTACTTC. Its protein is CASSRDAGYEQYF.

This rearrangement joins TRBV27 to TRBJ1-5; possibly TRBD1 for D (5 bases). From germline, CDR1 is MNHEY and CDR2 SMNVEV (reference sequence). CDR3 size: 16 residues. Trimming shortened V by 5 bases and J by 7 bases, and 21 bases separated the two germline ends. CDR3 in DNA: TGTGCCAGCAGTGCTTGGGGCTCTCAAGGGAAACAGCCCCAGCATTTT. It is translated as CASSAWGSQGKQPQHF.